This T cell receptor delta chain was profiled in a study of γδ T cells in repeated Plasmodium falciparum infection. Whole-study context: Each infection was followed by sampling at 21 days, plus baseline and some pre-infection draws. Study results and limitations: Over time and infection, Vgamma9/Vdelta2+ repertoires remained highly stable and polyclonal.

Flow sorting of PBMC yielded separate Vgamma9/Vdelta2+ and Vdelta2-negative gammadelta T cell populations for bulk repertoire analysis. This CDR3 spans 19 amino acids. The V gene's germline CDR1 is TSWWSYY and CDR2 QGS. This clone has a count of ten or more. Its antigen remains unidentified. It differs at one base from a far larger clone, so likely a read error. The sample contains more than one DNA sequence encoding this CDR3. TCRdb re-processed the multiplex PCR reads using CATT. The sample lists around 52,000 delta-chain clones; about 1.5% were seen once. V gene TRDV1 was called; the J gene was not; the listed D gene, TRDD3, was not tested against the DNA. The specimen sequenced was gamma-delta T cells from blood. The sequence derives from a pool of human donors (malaria-infected and uninfected, not separated). DNA of the CDR3: TGTGCTCTTGGGGAACTTGGGGAGTACTGGGGGATACGGACCGATAAGCTCATCTTT. Its translation is CALGELGEYWGIRTDKLIF.